The T cell receptor beta chain under discussion was sequenced for a study of blood T cell repertoires in COVID-19. Study-wide background: In each case, the material was cDNA or gDNA derived from T cells, B-cell-depleted T cells, or PBMCs.

Produced via immunoSEQ multiplex PCR; TCRdb's table is partial and in-frame only. In the table there are some 170,000 clones, roughly 88% of which are singletons. Participants spanned ages about 18 to 100 years and resided in roughly 22 US areas. Participant-given clinical history determined each cohort assignment. Recovery meant two consecutive negative NP/OP PCR tests, professional clearance, or resolved symptoms. Germline V gene sequence: CDR1 SNHLY, CDR2 FYNNEI. The CDR3 runs 14 residues. The J segment lost 3 bases and the V segment lost 6 bases, leaving 2 bases of the junction unmatched. Material: PBMCs or T cells enriched from blood (not recorded which). The TCR originated in a man aged 45-65 years who had recovered from COVID-19. The chain uses TRBV2 and TRBJ2-1, with 10 nucleotides matching TRBD2. The CDR3: CASRLAGNYNEQFF. The CDR3 region has the DNA TGTGCCAGCAGACTAGCGGGAAACTACAATGAGCAGTTCTTC.